One and the same sample provided the 30 T cell receptor beta chains below, sequenced in a study of shared clonotypes between healthy human individuals. The method was immunoSEQ multiplex PCR; TCRdb's version includes in-frame clones alone and lacks a portion of them. This table has some 1,100,000 clones, more than 75% appearing once. Sequencing used memory CD4+ T cells from PBMCs. Subset meaning: CD45RA-negative fraction. These receptors all come from a man between 18 and 35 years old in good health. Some clones in this sample may be carry-over from other donors' samples.

The chain recombines TRBV6-5 with TRBJ1-2; 10 nucleotides match TRBD1. This CDR3 is 13 amino acids long. The germline gives CDR1 MNHEY, CDR2 SVGAGI. V lost 5 bases, J lost 13 bases, and 10 bases stayed unmatched. In DNA, the CDR3 is TGTGCCAGCAGTCCTAATGCCGACAGGGGGCTCACCTTC. It codes for CASSPNADRGLTF.

The CDR3 loop reads CASSLGNPGRQGVTGELFF. For the CDR3, the DNA is TGTGCCAGCAGCTTAGGTAATCCCGGGAGACAGGGAGTCACCGGGGAGCTGTTTTTT. The chain has TRBV7-9 and TRBJ2-2; a weak D match, TRBD1 (7 bases). V was pared by 1 base and J by 4 bases, with 22 bases between. Germline V CDR1 and CDR2: SEHNR, FQNEAQ (reference sequence). This CDR3 contains 19 residues. The full variable domain, rest sourced from reference TRBV7-9 and TRBJ2-2, is DTGVSQNPRHKITKRGQNVTFRCDPISEHNRLYWYRQTLGQGPEFLTYFQNEAQLEKSRLLSDRFSAERPKGSFSTLEIQRTEQGDSAMYLCASSLGNPGRQGVTGELFFGEGSRLTVL.

The chain carries TRBV28 and TRBJ1-4; D is unresolved. V dropped 1 base and J dropped 7 bases, with 1 base sitting between them. In germline, CDR1 is MDHEN, CDR2 SYDVKM. This CDR3 is 11 amino acids long. CDR3 residues: CASSLFEKLFF. The CDR3 bases are TGTGCCAGCAGTTTATTTGAAAAACTGTTTTTT. The entire variable domain, with the rest obtained from reference TRBV28 and TRBJ1-4, is as follows: DVKVTQSSRYLVKRTGEKVFLECVQDMDHENMFWYRQDPGLGLRLIYFSYDVKMKEKGDIPEGYSVSREKKERFSLILESASTNQTSMYLCASSLFEKLFFGSGTQLSVL.

This CDR3 reads CASSKETSTQYF. The CDR3 coding sequence is TGTGCCAGCAGTAAAGAAACGTCGACCCAGTACTTC. This chain connects TRBV28 to TRBJ2-5; D is ambiguous. V lost 5 bases and J lost 7, with 11 bases in between. This CDR3 is built from 12 residues. Germline V gene sequence: CDR1 MDHEN, CDR2 SYDVKM.

This clone was seen a handful of times. This chain links TRBV6-5 with TRBJ2-7; 10 nucleotides match TRBD2. The V segment lost 4 bases and the J segment 1 base; nucleotides outside the gene matches: 1. Germline CDR1 reads MNHEY; CDR2 reads SVGAGI. The CDR3 contains 14 residues. CDR3 amino acids: CASSSAGGSYEQYF. CDR3 DNA sequence: TGTGCCAGCAGTTCAGCGGGAGGGTCCTACGAGCAGTACTTC.

This clone was detected only a few times. CDR3 sequence (DNA): TGTGCCAGCAGCTCCCAATCGTTATTTGGGGGGAACACTGAAGCTTTCTTT. Translated, it gives CASSSQSLFGGNTEAFF. The V gene is TRBV7-9, the J gene TRBJ1-1, with D tentatively TRBD1 (5 bases). CDR3 length: 17 amino acids. Germline V gene sequence: CDR1 SEHNR, CDR2 FQNEAQ (reference sequence). V gave up 4 bases and J gave up 1 base, with 19 bases separating them.

The rearrangement uses TRBV5-6 and TRBJ2-1; 8 bases fit TRBD2. Trimming at V came to 1 base and at J to 13 bases, leaving 13 bases not matched to a gene. Germline-derived CDR1 and CDR2 are SGHDT and YYEEEE. The CDR3 sequence is 15 residues long. The DNA of the CDR3 is TGTGCCAGCAGCTTGTGGGGTAGCGGGGCAGCACACCAGTTCTTC. Protein sequence: CASSLWGSGAAHQFF. The full variable domain, rest sourced from reference TRBV5-6 and TRBJ2-1, is DAGVTQSPTHLIKTRGQQVTLRCSPKSGHDTVSWYQQALGQGPQFIFQYYEEEERQRGNFPDRFSGHQFPNYSSELNVNALLLGDSALYLCASSLWGSGAAHQFFGPGTRLTVL.

The rearrangement uses TRBV30 and TRBJ2-3; TRBD2 might be the D (6 bases). The CDR3 runs to 14 residues. V was clipped by 8 bases and J by 0 bases, with 15 bases between them. Germline V gene lookup returns CDR1 GTSNPN and CDR2 SVGIG (reference sequence). CDR3 amino acids: CALGPGDSTDTQYF. CDR3 sequence (DNA): TGTGCCCTCGGACCGGGGGATAGCACAGATACGCAGTATTTT.

The rearrangement links TRBV7-6 to TRBJ2-5; TRBD2 aligns across 11 bases. Germline assignment: CDR1 SGHVS and CDR2 FNYEAQ. J was trimmed by 3 bases and V by 4 bases; bases with no gene match: 19. The CDR3 contains 20 residues. The chain's CDR3 is CASSSFGGSGTSGAEETQYF. The DNA of the CDR3 is TGTGCCAGCAGCTCGTTTGGGGGCTCCGGGACTAGCGGTGCCGAAGAGACCCAGTACTTC.

The chain employs TRBV7-2 and TRBJ2-2, with D possibly being TRBD1 or TRBD2 (6 bases each). The germline gives CDR1 SGHTA, CDR2 FQGNSA. The CDR3 is 16 residues long. V was pared by 2 bases and J by 5 bases, with 15 bases between. CDR3 loop: CASSLRFGGTTGELFF. The CDR3, as DNA: TGTGCCAGCAGCTTACGTTTCGGCGGGACAACCGGGGAGCTGTTTTTT.

The chain uses TRBV30 and TRBJ2-1; 13 bases fit TRBD2. The V gene's germline CDR1 is GTSNPN and CDR2 SVGIG (reference sequence). With V trimmed by 4 bases and J by 6 bases, 3 bases remained unmatched. This CDR3 contains 14 residues. The CDR3 region has the DNA TGTGCCTGGACGGGGACTAGCGGGATCAATGAGCAGTTCTTC. It is translated as CAWTGTSGINEQFF.

The V call is TRBV2, the J call TRBJ1-2; D is uncertain. The CDR3 extends over 14 amino acids. Germline values: CDR1 SNHLY, CDR2 FYNNEI. V shed 3 bases and J shed 7 bases, with 15 bases lying between them. CDR3 protein: CASSEAGGFSGYTF. The CDR3 nucleotides are TGTGCCAGCAGTGAGGCCGGCGGGTTTAGTGGCTACACCTTC.

The CDR3 loop is CASGGTPLGTQYF. The DNA of the CDR3 is TGTGCCAGCGGCGGGACTCCCCTCGGGACCCAGTACTTC. The chain combines TRBV7-8 with TRBJ2-5; possibly TRBD2 for D (6 bases). V lost 8 bases to trimming and J lost 7 bases, with 17 bases between them. The CDR3 has 13 residues. The V gene's germline CDR1 is SGHVS and CDR2 FQNEAQ.

The chain recombines TRBV5-1 with TRBJ2-6; no definite D call. Trimming left V 1 base short and J 2 bases short, with 7 bases between. Germline V CDR1 and CDR2: SGHRS, YFSETQ. The CDR3 runs 15 residues. DNA of the CDR3: TGCGCCAGCAGCTTGAGACCTGCTGGGGCCAACGTCCTGACTTTC. This gives the protein CASSLRPAGANVLTF.

The count of this clone is one. This rearrangement joins TRBV28 to TRBJ2-7; 8 positions match TRBD1. Germline lookup yields CDR1 MDHEN and CDR2 SYDVKM. Germline trimming cut 6 bases from V and 2 bases from J; bases unmatched to any gene: 6. This CDR3 contains 14 residues. The DNA of the CDR3 is TGTGCCAGCAGGACAGGGGCATCCACCTACGAGCAGTACTTC. Translated: CASRTGASTYEQYF.

The rearrangement uses TRBV5-1 and TRBJ2-1, with 13 bases that match TRBD2. The CDR3 is 17 residues long. Unmatched junction bases numbered 6, after V lost 4 bases and J lost 2 bases. Per the germline V gene, CDR1 is SGHRS and CDR2 is YFSETQ. The CDR3, as DNA: TGCGCCAGCAGCGGCGGCGGGACTAGCGGGACCTACAATGAGCAGTTCTTC. This translates into CASSGGGTSGTYNEQFF. The complete variable domain, with remaining parts taken from reference TRBV5-1 and TRBJ2-1, reads KAGVTQTPRYLIKTRGQQVTLSCSPISGHRSVSWYQQTPGQGLQFLFEYFSETQRNKGNFPGRFSGRQFSNSRSEMNVSTLELGDSALYLCASSGGGTSGTYNEQFFGPGTRLTVL.

This chain links TRBV28 with TRBJ2-1, with 7 bases lining up with TRBD2. After removal of 5 bases from V and 0 bases from J, the junction contained 7 bases not matched to a gene. The CDR3 has 16 residues. Germline V gene lookup returns CDR1 MDHEN and CDR2 SYDVKM. CDR3: CASSHLAAISYNEQFF. CDR3 coding DNA: TGTGCCAGCAGTCACCTAGCGGCTATCTCCTACAATGAGCAGTTCTTC.

This rearrangement joins TRBV27 to TRBJ1-4; D ambiguous. CDR3 length equals 19 residues. The ends were cut back, 6 bases at V and 8 bases at J, with 31 bases in the middle. Per germline, CDR1 MNHEY and CDR2 SMNVEV (reference sequence). CDR3 sequence (DNA): TGTGCCAGCAGCTCCACGCTCACACGACTGAAGGGCGAGAGAGAAAAACTGTTTTTT. Translation: CASSSTLTRLKGEREKLFF.

In this sample, this clone turned up a few times. This chain joins TRBV7-3 and TRBJ1-2, with D possibly being TRBD1 (5 bases). The V end lost 5 bases, the J end lost 7 bases, and 14 bases lay between the germline ends. Germline V gene sequence: CDR1 SGHTA, CDR2 FQGTGA. This CDR3 comprises 13 residues. The CDR3 DNA sequence: TGTGCCAGCAGCACCGGTGGGGCGGGTGGCTACACCTTC. It specifies CASSTGGAGGYTF.

The rearrangement joins TRBV29-1 to TRBJ2-6; tentatively, D is TRBD2 (5 bases). The V end lost 3 bases, the J end lost 4 bases, and 10 bases lay between the germline ends. The CDR3 covers 14 residues. Germline loops: CDR1 SQVTM, CDR2 ANQGSEA. CDR3 loop: CSVDMGVGANVLTF. For the CDR3, the DNA is TGCAGCGTTGACATGGGAGTGGGGGCCAACGTCCTGACTTTC.

This clone was seen only a few times. Other DNA sequences from this sample encode an identical CDR3 as well. The rearrangement links TRBV5-1 to TRBJ2-3; D unclear. V gave up 1 base and J gave up 0 bases, with 0 bases separating them. The CDR3 extends over 12 amino acids. Germline CDR1 reads SGHRS; CDR2 reads YFSETQ. The chain's CDR3 is CASSLSTDTQYF. CDR3 sequence (DNA): TGCGCCAGCAGCTTGAGCACAGATACGCAGTATTTT. Drawing the rest from reference TRBV5-1 and TRBJ2-3, the complete variable domain is KAGVTQTPRYLIKTRGQQVTLSCSPISGHRSVSWYQQTPGQGLQFLFEYFSETQRNKGNFPGRFSGRQFSNSRSEMNVSTLELGDSALYLCASSLSTDTQYFGPGTRLTVL.

The V call is TRBV28, the J call TRBJ2-7; D possibly uses TRBD1 or TRBD2 (6 bases each). Per the germline V gene, CDR1 is MDHEN and CDR2 is SYDVKM. The CDR3 totals 14 residues. The V end lost 3 bases, the J end lost 2 bases, and 11 bases lay between the germline ends. This CDR3 is CASSFLGGAYEQYF. In DNA, the CDR3 is TGTGCCAGCAGTTTTTTGGGGGGCGCCTACGAGCAGTACTTC.

The V gene is TRBV18, the J gene TRBJ1-4; D is uncertain. CDR3 length: 13 residues. Deletions cut 2 bases from V and 8 bases from J, with 9 bases between. Germline CDR1 and CDR2: KGHSH and LQKENI. The CDR3 bases are TGTGCCAGCTCACCAAGGCCTGAGGAAAAACTGTTTTTT. It specifies CASSPRPEEKLFF.

The CDR3 sequence is CASTFSRGDGNEKLFF. The DNA for the CDR3 is TGTGCCAGCACCTTTTCCAGGGGCGACGGTAATGAAAAACTGTTTTTT. The chain recombines TRBV5-4 with TRBJ1-4, with D tentatively TRBD1 (6 bases). Germline assignment: CDR1 SGHNT and CDR2 YYREEE (reference sequence). The CDR3 runs 16 residues. Trimming left V 6 bases short and J 4 bases short, with 19 bases between.

V and J are TRBV11-2 and TRBJ1-5, with D hard to call. This CDR3 contains 14 residues. Trimming took off 0 bases at V and 4 bases at J, with 7 bases between the two ends. Germline assignment: CDR1 SGHAT and CDR2 FQNNGV. The CDR3 bases are TGTGCCAGCAGCTTAGATATAGGGAATCAGCCCCAGCATTTT. Residues: CASSLDIGNQPQHF.

This chain links TRBV28 with TRBJ1-2, with a weak D call TRBD1 (6 bases). Trimming left V 7 bases short and J 2 bases short, with 17 bases between. Germline lookup yields CDR1 MDHEN and CDR2 SYDVKM. This CDR3 has 15 residues. CDR3 in amino acids: CASNVGTRVNYGYTF. The CDR3 DNA sequence: TGTGCCAGCAACGTGGGGACACGCGTCAACTATGGCTACACCTTC.

The chain combines TRBV7-6 with TRBJ1-5; the match to TRBD1 covers 8 bases. The ends lost 1 base at V and 6 bases at J; junction bases unmatched: 5. Germline CDR1 SGHVS, CDR2 FNYEAQ. The CDR3 runs 15 residues. The CDR3, as DNA: TGTGCCAGCAGCTTAGTTCAGGGGGCGGGTCAGCCCCAGCATTTT. It yields the protein CASSLVQGAGQPQHF.

The chain recombines TRBV4-2 with TRBJ2-7; D unclear. V was cut by 5 bases and J by 6 bases, with 5 bases left in between. The CDR3 length is 10 residues. The germline V gene has CDR1 LGHNA and CDR2 YNFKEQ. The CDR3 spells CASSGLEQYF. The CDR3, as DNA: TGTGCCAGCAGCGGCCTCGAGCAGTACTTC.

This clone was detected once. J is TRBJ2-1 and V is TRBV10-3, with 11 nucleotides matching TRBD2. The junction had 22 bases not matched to a gene; V was cut back by 10 bases and J by 8 bases. This CDR3 has 18 amino acids. The germline V gene has CDR1 ENHRY and CDR2 SYGVKD. Here the CDR3 reads CATSELVSGLAGGDEQFF. CDR3 DNA: TGTGCCACCTCCGAGTTGGTATCAGGGCTAGCGGGAGGAGATGAGCAGTTCTTC.

The rearrangement joins TRBV6-1 to TRBJ1-3; D is possibly TRBD1 (6 bases). V was shortened by 2 bases and J by 0 bases, with 17 bases between the two germline ends. CDR3 length: 18 amino acids. CDR1 and CDR2 (germline): MNHNS, SASEGT. CDR3 sequence reads: CASSEHNGGGYSGNTIYF. The CDR3 DNA sequence: TGTGCCAGCAGTGAACATAACGGAGGGGGGTACTCTGGAAACACCATATATTTT.